This T cell receptor beta chain was obtained from a study of blood T cell repertoires in COVID-19. About the study: Sites across the United States, Italy and Spain contributed samples from acute and convalescent COVID-19.

Patients from Seattle were sampled longitudinally, starting during active infection. Original methodology: Cell counts per sample came from amplifying reference gene primers. Sequencing was performed with immunoSEQ multiplex PCR; in TCRdb, only in-frame clones are kept and a portion is missing. That table furnishes V, J and clone size, whereas the DNA furnished D and trimming. The data hold about 300,000 clones, with approximately 89% observed a single time. Germline V lookup: CDR1 SEHNR, CDR2 FQNEAQ (reference sequence). The CDR3 runs 16 residues. Between the trimmed V and J ends, which lost 2 bases and 5 bases, there was a span of 18 bases.

The chain couples TRBV7-9 to TRBJ1-1; D remains unclear. This TCR was recovered from a woman aged 30 to 39 with COVID-19, enrolled during active disease. Sequenced: peripheral blood. CDR3 amino acids: CASSLSRTVRATEAFF. The CDR3 region has the DNA TGTGCCAGCAGCTTATCCCGCACGGTGCGAGCGACTGAAGCTTTCTTT.